This T cell receptor beta chain is drawn from a study of OX40 agonist ivuxolimab in advanced cancers. Study summary: Administration of intravenous ivuxolimab to patients occurred every 2 weeks at 0.01 to 10 mg/kg. Patients receiving dose escalation had hepatocellular carcinoma, melanoma, renal cell or head and neck cancer. General study points: Blood T cells, both CD4+ and CD8+, expanded clonally by week 6 at 0.1 to 3.0 mg/kg. Nonresponders, in some cases, also had low normalized T-cell clonal expansion.

Sequencing was performed with immunoSEQ multiplex PCR; in TCRdb, only in-frame clones are kept and a portion is missing. The sample has tens of thousands of clones; 89% are singletons. Germline loops: CDR1 SGHRS, CDR2 YFSETQ. The CDR3 runs to 17 residues. The V gene end was trimmed by 5 bases and the J gene end by 0 bases; junction bases not matched to a gene: 8. Comment on this clone: What it binds is not known.

The sample in question was CD4+ or CD8+ T cells sorted from blood, obtained in a trial of the OX40 agonist ivuxolimab. The rearrangement uses TRBV5-1 and TRBJ2-6; 7 bases line up with TRBD1. This clonotype was obtained from an adult with an advanced solid tumor such as melanoma, head and neck, liver or kidney cancer. Here the CDR3 DNA reads TGCGCCAGCAGTGGGACAGCAAGCAGCTCTGGGGCCAACGTCCTGACTTTC. It specifies CASSGTASSSGANVLTF. The full variable domain, completed using reference TRBV5-1 and TRBJ2-6, is KAGVTQTPRYLIKTRGQQVTLSCSPISGHRSVSWYQQTPGQGLQFLFEYFSETQRNKGNFPGRFSGRQFSNSRSEMNVSTLELGDSALYLCASSGTASSSGANVLTFGAGSRLTVL.